These T cell receptor beta chains were read from a single sample in a study of T cells in Graves' hyperthyroidism and ophthalmopathy. TCRdb re-called the multiplex PCR reads through MiXCR, storing one row per CDR3 protein. The top ten clones hold around 5.4% of a sample with some 600,000 distinct CDR3 sequences, around 13% of them seen once. The sample comprised blood. These receptors came from a woman aged 25 to 39 with Graves' hyperthyroidism that later progressed to Graves' ophthalmopathy. The CDR3 runs from the conserved cysteine through the conserved F or W. A D gene is named only where the DNA matches it firmly. Some rows have no size entry. The others give once, few or many, or a class for an expanded clone.

>.|TRBJ1-2|TRBV5-4|TRBD1
CASRWTGEYGYTF
TGTGCCAGCAGATGGACAGGGGAGTATGGCTACACCTTC
>many|TRBJ2-1|TRBV27|TRBD2
CASSLLGREWNEQFF
TGTGCCAGCAGTTTACTAGGGCGGGAGTGGAATGAGCAGTTCTTC
>few|TRBJ2-2|TRBV4-2|.
CASSQVGSNTGELFF
TGTGCCAGCAGCCAAGTTGGGTCGAACACCGGGGAGCTGTTTTTT
>many|TRBJ1-1|TRBV5-1|TRBD1
CASSADRANTEAFF
TGCGCCAGCAGCGCGGACAGGGCGAACACTGAAGCTTTCTTT
>many|TRBJ2-7|TRBV7-9|TRBD2
CASSTLLAGGLYEQYF
TGTGCCAGCAGCACACTACTAGCGGGAGGTCTCTACGAGCAGTACTTC
>few|TRBJ2-7|TRBV6-1|TRBD2
CASMSLAGAYEQYF
TGTGCCAGCATGAGCCTAGCGGGAGCCTACGAGCAGTACTTC
>few|TRBJ1-2|TRBV11-2|.
CASSSGTGSRFNYGYTF
TGTGCCAGCAGCTCCGGGACTGGCTCGCGATTTAACTATGGCTACACCTTC
>many|TRBJ2-2|TRBV24-1|.
CATGPGYTGELFF
TGTGCCACCGGTCCAGGGTACACCGGGGAGCTGTTTTTT
>.|TRBJ2-3|TRBV27|.
CASSLSPRSTDTQYF
TGTGCCAGCAGTTTATCTCCGCGGAGCACAGATACGCAGTATTTT
>.|TRBJ1-4|TRBV29-1|TRBD1
CSVEIGTGGEKLFF
TGCAGCGTCGAAATAGGGACAGGGGGAGAAAAACTGTTTTTT
>once|TRBJ2-2|TRBV9|TRBD1
CASRLRDRTGELFF
TGTGCCAGCAGACTCCGGGACAGAACCGGGGAGCTGTTTTTT
>many|TRBJ2-1|TRBV30|.
CAWRSGSRLNEQFF
TGTGCCTGGAGGAGTGGGAGCCGTCTCAATGAGCAGTTCTTC
>many|TRBJ2-1|TRBV3-1|.
CASSPVGYNEQFF
TGTGCCAGCAGCCCGGTGGGATACAATGAGCAGTTCTTC
>many|TRBJ2-7|TRBV6-2/TRBV6-3|.
CASSRIRTSYEQYF
TGTGCCAGCAGTCGTATAAGGACATCCTACGAGCAGTACTTC
>many|TRBJ1-1|TRBV6-5|.
CASSYSYWNTEAFF
TGTGCCAGCAGTTACTCATACTGGAACACTGAAGCTTTCTTT
>few|TRBJ2-7|TRBV29-1|TRBD2
CSVGAVGGRAYEQYF
TGCAGCGTGGGGGCGGTCGGCGGGAGGGCCTACGAGCAGTACTTC
>many|TRBJ2-2|TRBV28|TRBD1
CASSSGTGVTGELFF
TGTGCCAGCAGTTCCGGGACAGGGGTTACCGGGGAGCTGTTTTTT
>many|TRBJ1-5|TRBV12-3/TRBV12-4|.
CASSPSRRAYEQPQHF
TGTGCCAGCAGCCCTTCCCGACGGGCCTACGAACAGCCCCAGCATTTT
>many|TRBJ1-2|TRBV3-1|.
CASSQGTRVQVYGYTF
TGTGCCAGCAGCCAAGGGACTCGGGTCCAGGTCTATGGCTACACCTTC
>few|TRBJ2-1|TRBV4-2|TRBD2
CASSQGTGVTSGNEQFF
TGTGCCAGCAGCCAAGGTACGGGAGTGACTAGCGGTAATGAGCAGTTCTTC
>many|TRBJ1-2|TRBV20-1|.
CSAYRPGTRSGYTF
TGCAGTGCTTATCGCCCCGGGACGCGGTCGGGCTACACCTTC
>many|TRBJ2-1|TRBV28|.
CASTSHLGFDEQFF
TGTGCCAGCACCTCTCATCTGGGTTTTGATGAGCAGTTCTTC
>.|TRBJ2-2|TRBV30|TRBD2
CDWGEIAGSNTGELFF
TGTGACTGGGGGGAAATAGCGGGGTCGAACACCGGGGAGCTGTTTTTT
>many|TRBJ2-4|TRBV28|.
CASSLALALQDIQYF
TGTGCCAGCAGTTTAGCTTTGGCCTTACAGGACATTCAGTACTTC
>.|TRBJ2-2|TRBV2|.
CASSEVVTGELFF
TGTGCCAGCAGTGAAGTTGTTACCGGGGAGCTGTTTTTT
>many|TRBJ2-2|TRBV5-1|.
CASSLEGEGTGELFF
TGCGCCAGCAGCTTGGAGGGAGAGGGGACCGGGGAGCTGTTTTTT
>few|TRBJ1-2|TRBV18|TRBD1
CASSEISGGVHGYTF
TGTGCCAGCTCAGAGATATCAGGGGGCGTACATGGCTACACCTTC
>.|TRBJ2-5|TRBV15|.
CATSRGRDSGETQYF
TGTGCCACCAGCAGAGGAAGGGACTCGGGCGAGACCCAGTACTTC
>few|TRBJ1-1|TRBV19|.
CASSTTANTEAFF
TGTGCCAGTAGTACTACAGCTAACACTGAAGCTTTCTTT
>many|TRBJ1-2|TRBV7-9|.
CASSLKGEAETLGGYTF
TGTGCCAGCAGCTTAAAAGGAGAGGCCGAGACTCTAGGGGGCTACACCTTC
>many|TRBJ1-1|TRBV11-3|.
CASSTDGTKAFF
TGTGCCAGCAGCACAGATGGGACGAAAGCTTTCTTT
>many|TRBJ2-1|TRBV20-1|.
CSARSPGPDSNEQFF
TGCAGTGCTAGATCCCCAGGGCCGGATAGCAATGAGCAGTTCTTC
>many|TRBJ1-1|TRBV10-3|TRBD1
CAIRPTGANIRITEAFF
TGTGCCATCAGGCCCACAGGGGCTAACATAAGGATCACTGAAGCTTTCTTT
>many|TRBJ1-2|TRBV6-1|.
CASRPTVSNYGYTF
TGTGCCAGCAGACCCACTGTATCAAACTATGGCTACACCTTC
>.|TRBJ2-2|TRBV7-2|.
CASSLGDSARARSTGELFF
TGTGCCAGCAGCTTAGGGGACTCCGCCCGAGCCCGGAGCACCGGGGAGCTGTTTTTT
>many|TRBJ1-5|TRBV5-1|.
CASSPVAGGNQPQHF
TGCGCCAGCAGCCCTGTTGCAGGGGGCAATCAGCCCCAGCATTTT
>many|TRBJ2-3|TRBV7-2|TRBD2
CASSPWTSGRTDTQYF
TGTGCCAGCAGCCCCTGGACTAGCGGGAGGACAGATACGCAGTATTTT
>many|TRBJ1-5|TRBV4-1|.
CASSIYWDSNQPQHF
TGCGCCAGCAGTATATACTGGGATAGCAATCAGCCCCAGCATTTT
>few|TRBJ2-7|TRBV6-1|TRBD1
CASRNTGGWYEQYF
TGTGCCAGCAGGAATACAGGGGGGTGGTACGAGCAGTACTTC
>many|TRBJ1-1|TRBV3-1|.
CASSPDRFAEAFF
TGTGCCAGCAGCCCCGACAGGTTCGCTGAAGCTTTCTTT
>.|TRBJ1-5|TRBV19|.
CASHHDQYSNQPQHF
TGTGCCAGTCATCACGATCAATATAGCAATCAGCCCCAGCATTTT
>many|TRBJ1-3|TRBV2|.
CASSEDTVGNTIYF
TGTGCCAGCAGTGAGGACACCGTGGGAAACACCATATATTTT
>few|TRBJ2-3|TRBV7-2|.
CASSLGLGGADTQYF
TGTGCCAGCAGCTTAGGCTTAGGAGGGGCAGATACGCAGTATTTT
>few|TRBJ2-1|TRBV19|.
CASTDGGAHNEQFF
TGTGCCAGTACTGATGGGGGGGCGCACAATGAGCAGTTCTTC
>many|TRBJ1-2|TRBV12-3/TRBV12-4|.
CASSSGSRGYTF
TGTGCCAGCAGTTCAGGGTCCCGGGGCTACACCTTC
>many|TRBJ2-1|TRBV11-3|TRBD2
CASSFRKGLAENEQFF
TGTGCCAGCAGCTTTCGGAAGGGGCTAGCGGAAAATGAGCAGTTCTTC
>.|TRBJ2-7|TRBV7-9|.
CASSRDMGAGEQYF
TGTGCCAGCAGCCGCGATATGGGGGCCGGCGAGCAGTACTTC
>.|TRBJ1-5|TRBV28|.
CASWPSGGSNQPQHF
TGTGCCAGCTGGCCCTCAGGTGGTAGCAATCAGCCCCAGCATTTT
>.|TRBJ2-1|TRBV29-1|.
CSVEGVSWPTTYNEQFF
TGCAGCGTTGAAGGGGTGTCCTGGCCGACGACCTACAATGAGCAGTTCTTC
>many|TRBJ1-4|TRBV20-1|.
CSAHFTSGGLLSEKLFF
TGCAGTGCTCATTTTACGTCGGGGGGCCTCCTAAGTGAAAAACTGTTTTTT
>few|TRBJ2-3|TRBV3-1|.
CASSQGATSGRQYF
TGTGCCAGCAGCCAAGGAGCAACCTCCGGGAGGCAGTATTTT
>.|TRBJ2-2|TRBV5-1|TRBD1
CASSHRDSSTGELFF
TGCGCCAGCAGCCACCGGGACAGTTCAACCGGGGAGCTGTTTTTT
>many|TRBJ1-1|TRBV19|.
CASSIGQANTEAFF
TGTGCCAGTAGTATAGGGCAGGCGAACACTGAAGCTTTCTTT
>.|TRBJ1-2|TRBV6-1|TRBD1
CASNDPGQGTWGYTF
TGTGCCAGCAACGATCCGGGACAGGGGACCTGGGGCTACACCTTC
>many|TRBJ2-7|TRBV11-2|.
CASSLDGHEQYF
TGTGCCAGCAGCTTAGATGGGCACGAGCAGTACTTC
>.|TRBJ2-7|TRBV6-6|TRBD1
CASRITGTEKTYEQYF
TGTGCCAGCAGGATTACAGGGACAGAAAAGACCTACGAGCAGTACTTC
>many|TRBJ2-1|TRBV28|.
CASSLYGLTGGPYNEQFF
TGTGCCAGCAGTCTTTATGGGTTGACGGGGGGCCCATACAATGAGCAGTTCTTC